This TCR beta chain was recorded in a study of blood T cell repertoires in COVID-19. The CDR3 runs 13 residues. Germline assignment: CDR1 SQVTM and CDR2 ANQGSEA. Trimming took 7 bases from V and 1 from J, leaving 13 bases between them. Only one count was recorded for this clone. The protocol was immunoSEQ multiplex PCR, while the TCRdb copy is restricted to in-frame clones and leaves out a portion. The sample yields 35,000 or so clones, about 88% seen once. The specimen was peripheral blood. The chain joins TRBV29-1 to TRBJ1-1; unclear D gene. This receptor was taken from a man between 65 and 85 years old with acute or convalescent COVID-19. The CDR3 protein is CSGGGLGNTEAFF. The CDR3 region has the DNA TGCAGCGGAGGTGGTCTCGGGAACACTGAAGCTTTCTTT.